This is a list of T cell receptor beta chains from one sample in a study of post-analysis software for immune sequencing data. TCRdb reanalysed the PCR reads using MiXCR and keeps one entry per CDR3 protein. The sample lists about 540,000 distinct CDR3 sequences; 34% were seen once. The sample comprised blood. The receptors were sampled from a girl aged 2-17 years with multiple sclerosis. Each CDR3 is given with its conserved first and last residue. Fields, in order: D gene, J gene, clone size, V gene, CDR3 DNA, CDR3 protein. D genes are given only for firm matches. Not every row has a clone size; where given, it reads once, few, many or a size class.

NA,TRBJ2-2,NA,TRBV11-2,TGTGCCAGCAACTCCCTAGGGGGCACCGGGGAGCTGTTTTTT,CASNSLGGTGELFF
NA,TRBJ2-7,NA,TRBV7-9,TGTGCCAGCAGCTTGATGACGGGCCTCAACTCCCCCTACGAGCAGTACTTC,CASSLMTGLNSPYEQYF
NA,TRBJ2-5,many,TRBV5-1,TGCGCCAGCAGCACCCGACAGGGAGGAGAGACCCAGTACTTC,CASSTRQGGETQYF
NA,TRBJ1-1,NA,TRBV29-1,TGCAGCGTTGAAGATCAGTTTCCGGCTTTCTTT,CSVEDQFPAFF
NA,TRBJ2-7,NA,TRBV29-1,TGCAGCGTTCTGGAACACTACGAGCAGTACTTC,CSVLEHYEQYF
NA,TRBJ2-2,NA,TRBV15,TGTGCCACCCTGGACAGACCGAACACCGGGGAGCTGTTTTTT,CATLDRPNTGELFF
NA,TRBJ2-3,NA,TRBV29-1,TGCAGCGTGGCGGCCGGGCAGGACACAGATACGCAGTATTTT,CSVAAGQDTDTQYF
NA,TRBJ2-1,NA,TRBV5-1,TGCGCCAGCAGCTGGCCGACTTCATCGCCTAGTATAAATGAGCAGTTCTTC,CASSWPTSSPSINEQFF
NA,TRBJ2-1,NA,TRBV29-1,TGCAGCGTTGAAGTGGCACTGAACAATGAGCAGTTCTTC,CSVEVALNNEQFF
NA,TRBJ2-1,NA,TRBV5-6,NA,CASSFGSGTAYNERFF
NA,TRBJ2-3,NA,TRBV15,TGTGCCACCAGCAGATGGGGAAACACAGATACGCAGTATTTT,CATSRWGNTDTQYF
NA,TRBJ2-3,NA,TRBV10-3,TGTACCGTCGGACAGAGCACAGATACGCAGTATTTT,CTVGQSTDTQYF
NA,TRBJ2-1,NA,TRBV5-1,TGCGCCAGCAGCTTGGCGGGGCTCCCCTCGTTCTTC,CASSLAGLPSFF
TRBD2,TRBJ2-7,NA,TRBV4-2,TGTGCCAGCAGCCCTCTAGCGGAGCCCTACGAGCAGTACTTC,CASSPLAEPYEQYF
NA,TRBJ2-6,NA,TRBV6-1,TGTGCCAGCAGCCTGGGGCCCACGGCCGGGGCCAACGTCCTGACTTTC,CASSLGPTAGANVLTF
TRBD2,TRBJ2-1,NA,TRBV7-6,TGTGCCAGCAGCTTAATTGTACAGCGGGGGGGCCATGAGCAGTTCTTC,CASSLIVQRGGHEQFF
TRBD2,TRBJ2-5,NA,TRBV20-1,TGCAGTGCTAGATCCGGGGGGGCTGGAGAGACCCAGTACTTC,CSARSGGAGETQYF
NA,TRBJ1-1,few,TRBV29-1,TGCAGCGGACGACAGTTGGTTGAAGCTTTCTTT,CSGRQLVEAFF
NA,TRBJ1-1,NA,TRBV4-1,TGCGCCAGCAGCCAAGCTTTCATGGATGGAGCTTTCTTT,CASSQAFMDGAFF
TRBD2,TRBJ2-5,few,TRBV24-1,TGTGCCACCAGTGCCGGGACTAACCAAGAGACCCAGTACTTC,CATSAGTNQETQYF
NA,TRBJ2-5,NA,TRBV7-6,TGTGCCAGCAGCTTAGGGGACAGGGTACTAGCGGGGCAAGAGACCCAGTACTTC,CASSLGDRVLAGQETQYF
NA,TRBJ2-1,NA,TRBV18,TGTGCCAGCTCACCTGCGTCTTTCGACAATGAGCAGTTCTTC,CASSPASFDNEQFF
NA,TRBJ2-3,NA,TRBV21-1,TGTGCCAGCAGCAAAATCCCTCCCCCCTGGGAGCTGGTGGGCACAGATACGCAGTATTTT,CASSKIPPPWELVGTDTQYF
TRBD2,TRBJ2-5,few,TRBV3-1,TGTGCCAGCGCCATAGCGGGGGGTCGCGAGACCCAGTACTTC,CASAIAGGRETQYF
TRBD2,TRBJ2-5,NA,TRBV24-1,TGTGCCACCAGTGATTTTCAAGCGGGGGCCGAGACCCAGTACTTC,CATSDFQAGAETQYF
TRBD1,TRBJ2-3,many,TRBV27,TGTGCCAGCAGCTCATCAGGGGGCAGGGGGCGGAAAGATACGCAGTATTTT,CASSSSGGRGRKDTQYF
TRBD1,TRBJ2-7,NA,TRBV5-1,TGCGCCAGCAGCTTGGAGTCACAACACCTAAATACAGGGGGCGGGAACGAGCAGTACTTC,CASSLESQHLNTGGGNEQYF
TRBD1,TRBJ2-7,NA,TRBV20-1,TGCAGTGCTAGTCAGACCAGGACAGGCTCCTACGAGCAGTACTTC,CSASQTRTGSYEQYF
NA,TRBJ2-3,few,TRBV7-8,TGTGCCAGCACCACTTTTGTGGGGGCGCGCACAGATACGCAGTATTTT,CASTTFVGARTDTQYF